This T cell receptor (beta chain) was identified during a study of blood T cell repertoires in COVID-19. Study-level background: Specimens from acute and convalescent COVID-19 originated in the United States, Italy and Spain. T cells, B-cell-depleted T cells, or PBMCs supplied cDNA or gDNA.

The V end was cut by 5 bases, the J end by 4 bases, with 14 bases between. The germline gives CDR1 MNHEY, CDR2 SVGEGT. The CDR3 consists of 14 residues. In the original processing: Amplifying reference gene primers gave estimates of nucleated cell counts. Clones were sequenced by immunoSEQ multiplex PCR, and TCRdb holds only the in-frame ones, with some missing. V and J calls and clone size are copied from that table; D and trimming were computed from the DNA. The table includes about 250,000 clones, 88% detected once. V and J are TRBV6-2 or TRBV6-3 and TRBJ1-1, with a tentative D call TRBD1 (5 bases). Sequenced material: peripheral blood. The sequence came from a woman in her forties who had recovered from COVID-19. CDR3 coding DNA: TGTGCCAGCAGTAAACGACAGAGTCCCACTGAAGCTTTCTTT. This translates into CASSKRQSPTEAFF.